Given below is one T cell receptor (beta chain) in context. The data originate from a study of blood T cell repertoires in COVID-19. The CDR3 runs 14 residues. V lost 5 bases to trimming and J lost 6 bases; unmatched junction nucleotides: 10. Germline lookup yields CDR1 SEHNR and CDR2 FQNEAQ (reference sequence). Generated by immunoSEQ multiplex PCR, the TCRdb table keeps only in-frame clones and is missing some. The sample carries some 140,000 clones, about three quarters recorded once. This TCR came from a man of 80 years or more with acute or convalescent COVID-19. The chain is built from TRBV7-9 and TRBJ2-7, with 7 bases matching TRBD1. Specimen: peripheral blood. In DNA form, the CDR3 reads TGTGCCAGCAGCACGACAGGGCCCGGGGTCGAGCAGTACTTC. Protein sequence: CASSTTGPGVEQYF.